The 14 T cell receptor beta chains below were found in one sample sequenced in a study of tumor and adjacent non-tumor tissue in lung cancer. RNA was extracted from bulk tissue without any cell sorting. A modified ARM-PCR protocol with three rounds of nested PCR amplified TCRbeta. TCRdb re-called the multiplex PCR reads with MiXCR, one entry per CDR3 protein. The sample has about 110,000 distinct CDR3 sequences, 75% seen once. Sequencing was performed on lung tumor tissue. These receptors were taken from a woman aged 55-70 years with non-small cell lung cancer.

As concerns this clonotype: An end of the junction differs from the germline gene, which may be a read error. The gene calls are TRBV11-2 and TRBJ2-1; the match to TRBD1 covers 10 bases. Germline values: CDR1 SGHAT, CDR2 FQNNGV. The CDR3 runs 15 residues. CDR3 DNA sequence: TGTGCCAGAAGCTTAGTGGGACAGGGGATCAATGAGCAGTTCTTC. As protein: CARSLVGQGINEQFF.

In this sample, this clonotype turned up a few times. The rearrangement links TRBV11-2 to TRBJ2-7; D is unclear. The CDR3 has 14 amino acids. The germline CDR1 and CDR2 sequences are SGHAT and FQNNGV. V lost 1 base and J 1 base, leaving 8 bases between the germline ends. The CDR3 loop is CASSLGRNSYEQYF. The CDR3 DNA sequence: TGTGCCAGCAGCTTAGGACGGAATTCCTACGAGCAGTACTTC.

Notes on this clonotype: A much larger clone is a single base away; this may be a read error. V gene TRBV12-3 or TRBV12-4 combines with J gene TRBJ1-5; weak D call: TRBD1 (6 bases). This CDR3 is 12 amino acids long. The CDR3 here is CASSSGEQPHHF. The DNA of the CDR3 is TGTGCCAGCAGCTCAGGGGAACAGCCCCATCATTTT.

J is TRBJ1-6 and V is TRBV6-5; no clear D gene. This CDR3 comprises 15 residues. CDR1 is MNHEY and CDR2 is SVGAGI in the germline V gene. The V end lost 10 bases, the J end lost 17 bases, and 30 bases lay between the germline ends. In DNA, the CDR3 is TGTGCCATCACCATGACGAAGTCCTATAATTCAGCCGTCCACTTT. This gives the protein CAITMTKSYNSAVHF.

With respect to this clonotype: A read error is possible here, since a much larger clone lies one base away. The chain has TRBV11-2 and TRBJ2-3; D is ambiguous. Per the germline V gene, CDR1 is SGHAT and CDR2 is FQNNGV. The CDR3 extends over 14 amino acids. This chain's CDR3 is CASSFGASPETQYF. The CDR3, as DNA: TGTGCCAGCAGCTTCGGAGCAAGCCCAGAAACGCAGTATTTT.

Concerning this clonotype: The junction does not match germline at one end; this may be a read error. V usage is TRBV11-3 and J usage is TRBJ2-1; 13 nucleotides line up with TRBD2. Germline V lookup: CDR1 SGHNT, CDR2 YENEEA. The CDR3 is 19 residues long. CDR3: CASSRQRLAGGRSYNEEFF. CDR3 nucleotide sequence: TGTGCCAGCAGCCGCCAGCGACTAGCGGGGGGAAGGTCCTACAATGAGGAGTTCTTC.

This chain joins TRBV6-5 and TRBJ2-2, with D possibly TRBD2 on 5 matching bases. With 11 bases removed from V and 7 bases from J, the gap between germline ends came to 20 bases. The CDR3 consists of 14 residues. Germline V gene lookup returns CDR1 MNHEY and CDR2 SVGAGI. The CDR3 region has the DNA TGTGCCGTGAGTTTTGGGGAAGGAGGCGGGGAGCTGTTTTTT. Its protein product is CAVSFGEGGGELFF.

On this clonotype: This may be a read error, as it is one base from a much larger clone. The V and J genes are TRBV20-1 and TRBJ2-7; D gene uncertain. The CDR3 runs to 14 residues. From germline, CDR1 is DFQATT and CDR2 SNEGSKA (reference sequence). Trimming removed 3 bases at V and 7 bases at J, with 19 bases between. The CDR3 DNA reads as TGCAGTGCTAGTCGGCTAGTGGACCCCATAGAGCAGTACTTC. Its protein product is CSASRLVDPIEQYF.

This clonotype was detected many times. The chain links TRBV28 to TRBJ2-1; D possibly uses TRBD1 or TRBD2 (5 bases each). V was pared by 4 bases and J by 10 bases, with 17 bases between. CDR3 length: 14 amino acids. Germline lookup yields CDR1 MDHEN and CDR2 SYDVKM. The CDR3, as DNA: TGTGCCAGCAGTTACTCCGGGACCAATGCGGAGCAGTTCTTC. Its protein product is CASSYSGTNAEQFF.

Note on this clonotype: A much bigger clone sits one base away, suggesting this may be a read error. The rearrangement links TRBV6-2 or TRBV6-3 to TRBJ2-3; the D gene could be TRBD1 or TRBD2 (5 bases each). CDR3 length: 15 residues. Germline V gives CDR1 MNHEY, CDR2 SVGEGT. This CDR3 reads CASNYGQGAADTQYF. CDR3 sequence (DNA): TGTGCCAGCAATTACGGCCAGGGAGCGGCGGATACGCAGTATTTT.

In regard to this clonotype: One end of the junction varies from germline; a read error may be responsible. The chain links TRBV6-2 or TRBV6-3 to TRBJ1-1, with TRBD1 identical over 7 bases. Germline V gene sequence: CDR1 MNHEY, CDR2 SVGEGT. The CDR3 runs 13 residues. The CDR3 loop reads CATRGTGGIESFF. For the CDR3, the DNA is TGTGCCACCAGGGGGACCGGGGGCATTGAATCTTTCTTT.

Details on this clonotype: At one end the junction does not follow the germline gene, possibly because of a read error. The rearrangement links TRBV12-3 or TRBV12-4 to TRBJ2-3; 8 bases line up with TRBD1. The CDR3 contains 16 residues. The CDR3, as DNA: TGCGCCAGCAGTTCAGCCGGGACAGGTACGACAGATACGCAGTATTTT. Residues: CASSSAGTGTTDTQYF.

To note about this clonotype: At one end, the junction sequence differs from germline, possibly due to a read error. CDR3 region: CASSLTAGGYKEQFF. The CDR3 DNA sequence: TGTGCCAGCAGTTTAACGGCAGGGGGTTACAAAGAGCAGTTCTTC. The chain uses TRBV11-3 and TRBJ2-1; 7 positions agree with TRBD1. The germline V gene has CDR1 SGHNT and CDR2 YENEEA. The CDR3 totals 15 residues.

As regards this clonotype: A read error is possible here, since a much larger clone lies one base away. The rearrangement uses TRBV4-1 and TRBJ1-4; D might be TRBD1 (6 bases). Per the germline V gene, CDR1 is MGHRA and CDR2 is YSYEKL. V was clipped by 0 bases and J by 10 bases, with 15 bases between them. The length of the CDR3 is 15 residues. Here the CDR3 reads CASSQEVRGSGKLFF. The CDR3 coding sequence is TGCGCCAGCAGCCAAGAGGTCAGGGGTAGTGGAAAACTGTTTTTT.